The clone carrying this TCR beta chain was counted only a few times. What it binds is unknown. The data stem from a study of STAT5B mutations in CD4+ large granular lymphocyte leukemia. As for the study in general: Anti-CD4 microbead selection came after CD8+ cell depletion in cryopreserved samples.

TCRdb keeps only in-frame clones here, not all; method: immunoSEQ multiplex PCR. In the table there are some 5,700 clones, around 74% of which are singletons. The CDR3 contains 14 residues. Per germline, CDR1 SGDLS and CDR2 YYNGEE. Trimming removed 0 bases from V and 1 base from J, with 7 bases in between. General study results and limits: No patients shared main leukemic clonotypes, though less than 30% appeared at low frequency elsewhere.

The chain carries TRBV9 and TRBJ1-1; D gene unclear. This clonotype originated in a man older than 75 with CD4+ T-cell large granular lymphocyte leukemia. The sequenced sample was PBMCs. Here the CDR3 reads CASSVGHRNTEAFF. As DNA, the CDR3 is TGTGCCAGCAGCGTAGGACATAGGAACACTGAAGCTTTCTTT.